Shown below are 27 T cell receptor beta chains from a single sample sequenced in a study of Ad26.COV2.S vaccination and SARS-CoV-2 variants. Libraries were prepared by immunoSEQ multiplex PCR; TCRdb keeps only in-frame clonotypes and omits some of them. The table includes 400,000 to 450,000 clones, roughly 90% detected once. The treatment denotes: about 20 received Ad26.COV2.S at low or high dose, single or two shots; a few received placebo; per-sample allocation not given. Collection of the samples took place on day 63 after the first injection of vaccine or placebo. Sequencing used peripheral blood, obtained in a trial of Ad26.COV2.S vaccine versus placebo. The receptors shown here come from a person aged 18-60 years who received the Ad26.COV2.S COVID-19 vaccine or a placebo.

This chain links TRBV9 with TRBJ1-2; D might be TRBD1 (5 bases). V lost 0 bases and J 2 bases, leaving 11 bases between the germline ends. The germline CDR1 and CDR2 sequences are SGDLS and YYNGEE. The length of the CDR3 is 15 residues. The CDR3 here is CASSVEGRANYGYTF. CDR3 DNA sequence: TGTGCCAGCAGCGTAGAGGGCAGGGCGAACTATGGCTACACCTTC.

This chain joins TRBV28 and TRBJ1-2; no reliable D call. The CDR3 totals 14 residues. CDR1 MDHEN and CDR2 SYDVKM come from the germline V gene. Trimming took off 6 bases at V and 8 bases at J, with 19 bases between the two ends. The CDR3 region is CASRTSGELGGYTF. CDR3 coding DNA: TGTGCCAGCAGAACCTCGGGCGAGCTAGGGGGCTACACCTTC.

The rearrangement joins TRBV28 to TRBJ1-2; 9 nucleotides line up with TRBD1. The CDR3 consists of 11 residues. Germline values: CDR1 MDHEN, CDR2 SYDVKM. Losses at the gene ends were 7 bases for V and 10 bases for J; bases not matched to a gene: 4. DNA for the CDR3: TGTGCCAGCACCCGACAGGGGGACTACACCTTC. Translated, it gives CASTRQGDYTF.

On this clone: Because it lacks the conserved phenylalanine or tryptophan at the end, this CDR3 is likely a read error. The DNA is left out, because the CDR3 cannot be placed on it with certainty; the CDR3 is given as TCRdb lists it. The chain joins TRBV28 to TRBJ2-7; the table names TRBD2, a call not compared with the DNA. The V gene's germline CDR1 is MDHEN and CDR2 SYDVKM. A total of 12 residues make up the CDR3, ends included. CDR3 loop: CASSFRLAGVSY.

CDR3 protein: CASSVGWAGELFF. DNA for the CDR3: TGTGCCAGCAGCGTAGGATGGGCCGGGGAGCTGTTTTTT. The rearrangement uses TRBV9 and TRBJ2-2; the D is unclear. V gave up 0 bases and J gave up 6 bases, with 6 bases separating them. Germline V lookup: CDR1 SGDLS, CDR2 YYNGEE. This CDR3 is 13 amino acids long.

The chain is built from TRBV12-5 and TRBJ2-2; D not resolved. Germline V gives CDR1 LGHNT, CDR2 FRNRAP. The length of the CDR3 is 14 residues. The V end was cut by 3 bases, the J end by 3 bases, with 8 bases between. The CDR3 DNA reads as TGTGCTAGTGGTTTCTCAGTTTACACCGGGGAGCTGTTTTTT. This codes for CASGFSVYTGELFF. Using reference TRBV12-5 and TRBJ2-2 for the parts outside the CDR3, the full variable domain is DARVTQTPRHKVTEMGQEVTMRCQPILGHNTVFWYRQTMMQGLELLAYFRNRAPLDDSGMPKDRFSAEMPDATLATLKIQPSEPRDSAVYFCASGFSVYTGELFFGEGSRLTVL.

V and J are TRBV9 and TRBJ1-3, with TRBD1 as a possible D gene (6 bases). The CDR3 totals 17 residues. Looked up from germline, CDR1 is SGDLS and CDR2 is YYNGEE. Trimming stripped 3 bases from V and 0 bases from J, with 16 bases between. The CDR3 sequence: CASSANPRGISGNTIYF. The CDR3 DNA is TGTGCCAGCAGCGCCAACCCGAGGGGGATCTCTGGAAACACCATATATTTT.

The V call is TRBV7-2, the J call TRBJ2-1, with D perhaps matching TRBD1 (6 bases). Trimming stripped 5 bases from V and 2 bases from J, with 16 bases between. The germline V gene has CDR1 SGHTA and CDR2 FQGNSA. This CDR3 spans 16 amino acids. The CDR3 bases are TGTGCCAGCAGCGACCGAACAGGGCTAGCCTACAATGAGCAGTTCTTC. Its protein product is CASSDRTGLAYNEQFF.

This clone was detected only once. V gene TRBV24-1 combines with J gene TRBJ2-1; 9 bases are shared with TRBD2. V trimming: 7 bases; J trimming: 6 bases; junction bases outside the gene matches: 6. The germline V gene encodes CDR1 KGHDR and CDR2 SFDVKD. The CDR3 runs 14 residues. Here the CDR3 reads CATSVAGVGNEQFF. The CDR3 DNA follows: TGTGCCACCAGCGTAGCGGGAGTGGGCAATGAGCAGTTCTTC.

The gene calls are TRBV24-1 and TRBJ2-5; D is unclear. The CDR3 length is 13 residues. The V end was cut by 9 bases, the J end by 5 bases, with 15 bases between. Germline V gene sequence: CDR1 KGHDR, CDR2 SFDVKD. CDR3: CATAEPGEETQYF. In DNA form, the CDR3 reads TGTGCCACCGCGGAGCCAGGAGAGGAGACCCAGTACTTC.

The gene calls are TRBV5-1 and TRBJ2-5; 13 nucleotides align to TRBD2. CDR1 is SGHRS and CDR2 is YFSETQ in the germline V gene. With 5 bases clipped from V and 5 bases from J, the junction kept 12 bases outside the gene matches. The CDR3 runs 17 residues. CDR3 DNA sequence: TGCGCCAGCAGTTATGGACTAGCGGGAGAAACTCGGGAGACCCAGTACTTC. Amino acid sequence: CASSYGLAGETRETQYF.

CDR3 in DNA: TGTGCCAGCAGTTTATCGAAGCCTTCCTACGAGCAGTACTTC. Amino acid sequence: CASSLSKPSYEQYF. This chain connects TRBV27 to TRBJ2-7; no firm D call. With 0 bases removed from V and 1 base from J, the gap between germline ends came to 7 bases. There are 14 residues in the CDR3. Per the germline V gene, CDR1 is MNHEY and CDR2 is SMNVEV (reference sequence).

CDR3 region: CASSLGLAGSRDTQYF. In nucleotides, the CDR3 is TGTGCCAGCAGCCTGGGACTAGCGGGAAGCCGTGATACGCAGTATTTT. V and J are TRBV14 and TRBJ2-3; 13 nucleotides line up with TRBD2. V dropped 4 bases and J dropped 6; count of bases not matched to a gene: 7. CDR3 size: 16 residues. Germline values: CDR1 SGHDN, CDR2 FVKESK.

This clone was seen a few times. The chain recombines TRBV19 with TRBJ2-7; TRBD2 matches at 13 bases. The CDR3 has 16 residues. Germline values: CDR1 LNHDA, CDR2 SQIVND (reference sequence). V trimming: 5 bases; J trimming: 3 bases; junction bases outside the gene matches: 7. The CDR3 DNA is TGTGCCAGTAGTGAAGGGACTAGCGGGATTGTCTACGAGCAGTACTTC. This sequence encodes CASSEGTSGIVYEQYF.

The chain couples TRBV7-2 to TRBJ2-7, with TRBD2 identical over 8 bases. CDR1 and CDR2 (germline): SGHTA, FQGNSA. The CDR3 has 15 residues. V lost 0 bases to trimming and J lost 6 bases; unmatched junction nucleotides: 7. CDR3 in DNA: TGTGCCAGCAGCTTAGCGCCGACGGGAGGGGTCGAGCAGTACTTC. Translated, it gives CASSLAPTGGVEQYF.

The rearrangement links TRBV11-2 to TRBJ2-5, with 11 bases aligning to TRBD1. This CDR3 comprises 18 residues. CDR1 is SGHAT, CDR2 FQNNGV, per germline. The ends lost 4 bases at V and 5 bases at J; junction bases unmatched: 15. CDR3 nucleotide sequence: TGTGCCAGCAGCTCAAGATTTAGCAGGACAGGGGGCGGGGAGACCCAGTACTTC. Its protein product is CASSSRFSRTGGGETQYF.

This chain connects TRBV7-9 to TRBJ1-1; 8 bases fit TRBD1. CDR1 SEHNR and CDR2 FQNEAQ come from the germline V gene (reference sequence). V lost 5 bases to trimming and J lost 0 bases; unmatched junction nucleotides: 5. This CDR3 is 15 amino acids long. CDR3 DNA sequence: TGTGCCAGCAGCCCACAGACAGGGGTGAACACTGAAGCTTTCTTT. Translated, it gives CASSPQTGVNTEAFF.

V gene TRBV7-3 combines with J gene TRBJ2-1; TRBD2 matches at 7 bases. The CDR3 runs 16 residues. From germline, CDR1 is SGHTA and CDR2 FQGTGA. Germline trimming cut 5 bases from V and 11 bases from J; bases unmatched to any gene: 18. The CDR3 reads CASSPAGTTNPRQQFF. Here the CDR3 DNA reads TGTGCCAGCAGCCCAGCTGGGACTACCAACCCAAGACAGCAGTTCTTC.

This chain uses TRBV30 with TRBJ2-1, with 11 bases identical to TRBD2. In germline, CDR1 is GTSNPN, CDR2 SVGIG (reference sequence). This CDR3 has 16 amino acids. Unmatched junction bases numbered 8, after V lost 1 base and J lost 6 bases. CDR3: CAWSGPTSGSSNEQFF. CDR3 sequence (DNA): TGTGCCTGGAGTGGACCTACTAGCGGGAGCTCCAATGAGCAGTTCTTC. Full variable domain (remainder filled in from reference TRBV30 and TRBJ2-1): SQTIHQWPATLVQPVGSPLSLECTVEGTSNPNLYWYRQAAGRGLQLLFYSVGIGQISSEVPQNLSASRPQDRQFILSSKKLLLSDSGFYLCAWSGPTSGSSNEQFFGPGTRLTVL.

This clone was seen just once. The chain joins TRBV2 to TRBJ2-6; 8 bases align to TRBD1. The CDR3 covers 17 residues. Germline V gene lookup returns CDR1 SNHLY and CDR2 FYNNEI. V was clipped by 5 bases and J by 0 bases; unmatched bases: 6. The CDR3 sequence is CASSSGTGPSGANVLTF. CDR3 DNA sequence: TGTGCCAGCAGTTCCGGGACAGGACCCTCTGGGGCCAACGTCCTGACTTTC.

This chain links TRBV11-3 with TRBJ2-2; 11 bases map to TRBD2. This CDR3 region has 18 residues. Looked up from germline, CDR1 is SGHNT and CDR2 is YENEEA. J gave up 0 bases and V 3 bases, and 6 bases lay outside the gene matches. CDR3 sequence reads: CASSFTLAGGANTGELFF. For the CDR3, the DNA is TGTGCCAGCAGCTTTACCCTAGCGGGAGGAGCGAACACCGGGGAGCTGTTTTTT.

The rearrangement joins TRBV5-1 to TRBJ1-1; D possibly corresponds to TRBD1 (5 bases). V lost 0 bases, J lost 4 bases, and 10 bases lay in between. This CDR3 region has 14 residues. Germline loops: CDR1 SGHRS, CDR2 YFSETQ. CDR3 protein: CASSLGRVGTEAFF. DNA of the CDR3: TGCGCCAGCAGCTTGGGCAGGGTGGGCACTGAAGCTTTCTTT.

This chain uses TRBV19 with TRBJ1-5, with 8 bases lining up with TRBD1. The CDR3 sequence is 17 residues long. V trimming: 6 bases; J trimming: 2 bases; junction bases outside the gene matches: 12. Germline values: CDR1 LNHDA, CDR2 SQIVND (reference sequence). CDR3 protein: CASRLIQGDMGNQPQHF. For the CDR3, the DNA is TGTGCCAGTAGGCTTATACAGGGGGATATGGGCAATCAGCCCCAGCATTTT.

The chain combines TRBV6-1 with TRBJ2-7; D may be TRBD2 (7 bases). The CDR3 consists of 16 residues. Trimming pared 2 bases from V and 3 bases from J, leaving 17 bases between. Looked up from germline, CDR1 is MNHNS and CDR2 is SASEGT. The CDR3: CASSELGGLASYEQYF. CDR3 bases: TGTGCCAGCAGTGAACTGGGGGGGCTAGCGAGCTACGAGCAGTACTTC.

The genes are TRBV6-4 and TRBJ1-1; the D is unclear. The germline V gene encodes CDR1 MRHNA and CDR2 SNTAGT. The CDR3 totals 14 residues. V was trimmed by 6 bases and J by 4 bases, leaving 15 bases between them. The CDR3: CASRLRVGVTEAFF. The CDR3 DNA reads as TGTGCCAGCAGGCTTCGGGTTGGGGTCACTGAAGCTTTCTTT.

The V gene is TRBV11-2, the J gene TRBJ2-7, with 7 bases matching TRBD2. With 5 bases clipped from V and 5 bases from J, the junction kept 9 bases outside the gene matches. Per the germline V gene, CDR1 is SGHAT and CDR2 is FQNNGV. The CDR3 is 14 amino acids. CDR3 protein: CASSHFGGRNEQYF. The CDR3 DNA is TGTGCCAGCAGCCATTTCGGCGGGAGAAACGAGCAGTACTTC.

This rearrangement joins TRBV7-9 to TRBJ2-5; 8 bases agree with TRBD2. The CDR3 runs 14 residues. V trimming: 8 bases; J trimming: 5 bases; junction bases outside the gene matches: 10. The germline gives CDR1 SEHNR, CDR2 FQNEAQ (reference sequence). CDR3 DNA: TGTGCCAGCGGAAGCGCGGGGGGCGCGGAGACCCAGTACTTC. Residues: CASGSAGGAETQYF.